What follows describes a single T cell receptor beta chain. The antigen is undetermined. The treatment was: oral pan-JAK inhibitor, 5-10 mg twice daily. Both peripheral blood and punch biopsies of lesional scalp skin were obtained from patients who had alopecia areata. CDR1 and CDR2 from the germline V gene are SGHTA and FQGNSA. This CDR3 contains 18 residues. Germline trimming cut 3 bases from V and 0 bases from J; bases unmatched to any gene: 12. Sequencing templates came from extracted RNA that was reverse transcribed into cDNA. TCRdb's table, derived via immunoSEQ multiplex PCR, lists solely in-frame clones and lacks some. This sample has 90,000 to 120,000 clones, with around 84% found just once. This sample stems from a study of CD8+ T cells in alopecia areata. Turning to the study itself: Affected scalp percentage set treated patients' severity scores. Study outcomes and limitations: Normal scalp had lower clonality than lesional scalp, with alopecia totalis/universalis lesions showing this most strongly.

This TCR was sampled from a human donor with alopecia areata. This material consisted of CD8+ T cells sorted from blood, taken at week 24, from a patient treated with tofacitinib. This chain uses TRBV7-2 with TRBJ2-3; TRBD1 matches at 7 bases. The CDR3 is CASSFVLVGTESTDTQYF. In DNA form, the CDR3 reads TGTGCCAGCAGCTTTGTTCTCGTCGGGACAGAAAGCACAGATACGCAGTATTTT.